One and the same sample provided the 23 T cell receptor beta chains below, sequenced in a study of blood T cell repertoires in COVID-19. Only in-frame clones appear in the TCRdb table, and some are missing; sequencing was by immunoSEQ multiplex PCR. The table includes some 310,000 clones, under 90% detected once. The sample comprised PBMCs or T cells enriched from blood (not recorded which). Receptors originate from a woman aged 25 to 39 who had recovered from COVID-19.

The gene calls are TRBV6-5 and TRBJ2-1; D perhaps matches TRBD2 (6 bases). This CDR3 region has 14 residues. Germline V gene sequence: CDR1 MNHEY, CDR2 SVGAGI. Trimming cost V 5 bases and J 5 bases, with 13 bases left between them. The CDR3 DNA reads as TGTGCCAGCAGTACGAAGGCGGGAAACAATGAGCAGTTCTTC. Translation gives CASSTKAGNNEQFF.

This chain joins TRBV5-4 and TRBJ2-2; D possibly corresponds to TRBD1 (5 bases). The CDR3 has 15 residues. Between the trimmed V and J ends, which lost 4 bases and 4 bases, there was a span of 14 bases. The germline V gene encodes CDR1 SGHNT and CDR2 YYREEE (reference sequence). The CDR3 DNA follows: TGTGCCAGCAGCCTCACGGACACTATCACCGGGGAGCTGTTTTTT. This translates into CASSLTDTITGELFF.

In its sample, this clone was seen once. The chain recombines TRBV7-6 with TRBJ1-5, with a weak D call TRBD1 (6 bases). Trimming removed 0 bases from V and 4 bases from J, with 10 bases in between. Germline V CDR1 and CDR2: SGHVS, FNYEAQ. The CDR3 covers 15 residues. The CDR3 coding sequence is TGTGCCAGCAGCTTAGCGCCAGGGGCTAATCAGCCCCAGCATTTT. Protein product: CASSLAPGANQPQHF.

This clone was detected only a few times. The chain recombines TRBV4-2 with TRBJ2-2; 13 bases line up with TRBD2. The germline V gene encodes CDR1 LGHNA and CDR2 YNFKEQ. There are 22 residues in the CDR3. The junction had 18 bases not matched to a gene; V was cut back by 0 bases and J by 5 bases. The CDR3 DNA follows: TGTGCCAGCAGCCAAGAGAGGGCTTCGGTAAGGACTAGCGGGAGAGGAACCGGGGAGCTGTTTTTT. Amino acids: CASSQERASVRTSGRGTGELFF.

The chain is built from TRBV6-6 and TRBJ1-2; 11 nucleotides match TRBD1. Germline CDR1 reads MNHNY; CDR2 reads SVGAGI (reference sequence). CDR3 length: 17 amino acids. J gave up 7 bases and V 5 bases, and 15 bases lay outside the gene matches. In nucleotides, the CDR3 is TGTGCCAGCAGTCCTCGTATAGGGACAGGGGGTGAGGGTGGCTACACCTTC. It codes for CASSPRIGTGGEGGYTF.

This clone has more than one count but fewer than ten. The chain has TRBV19 and TRBJ1-5; 7 bases fit TRBD1. CDR3 size: 14 residues. Losses at the gene ends were 8 bases for V and 2 bases for J; bases not matched to a gene: 6. Germline V gene lookup returns CDR1 LNHDA and CDR2 SQIVND (reference sequence). The CDR3 protein is CASEGQERNQPQHF. The CDR3 nucleotides are TGTGCCAGTGAAGGACAGGAACGCAATCAGCCCCAGCATTTT.

The rearrangement links TRBV6-4 to TRBJ2-2; D is uncertain. The length of the CDR3 is 14 residues. V was pared by 3 bases and J by 2 bases, with 7 bases between. The germline gives CDR1 MRHNA, CDR2 SNTAGT. This CDR3 reads CASSEQLNTGELFF. The CDR3 nucleotides read TGTGCCAGCAGTGAACAGCTAAACACCGGGGAGCTGTTTTTT.

The chain employs TRBV6-5 and TRBJ2-7; 7 bases line up with TRBD1. CDR3 length: 13 residues. CDR1 is MNHEY, CDR2 SVGAGI, per germline. Unmatched junction bases numbered 6, after V lost 6 bases and J lost 4 bases. The CDR3 DNA reads as TGTGCCAGCAGCCGGACAGGACAATACGAGCAGTACTTC. It translates to CASSRTGQYEQYF.

The CDR3 is CASSEYIGGSGNTIYF. The CDR3 DNA is TGTGCCAGCAGTGAATATATTGGGGGGTCTGGAAACACCATATATTTT. The V gene is TRBV25-1, the J gene TRBJ1-3; weak D call: TRBD1 (5 bases). V was clipped by 0 bases and J by 1 base, with 10 bases between them. The CDR3 totals 16 residues. Germline V gene data show CDR1 as MGHDK and CDR2 as SYGVNS.

The chain couples TRBV11-2 to TRBJ2-7; TRBD1 might be the D (6 bases). The CDR3 runs 11 residues. Germline V gene lookup returns CDR1 SGHAT and CDR2 FQNNGV. Trimming stripped 6 bases from V and 4 bases from J, with 7 bases between. The CDR3 spells CASRQGYEQYF. The CDR3 nucleotides read TGTGCCAGCAGACAGGGTTACGAGCAGTACTTC.

The chain couples TRBV19 to TRBJ1-1, with TRBD1 as a possible D gene (5 bases). Germline CDR1 and CDR2: LNHDA and SQIVND (reference sequence). V lost 2 bases to trimming and J lost 4 bases, with 11 bases between them. CDR3 length: 14 amino acids. CDR3 DNA: TGTGCCAGTAGTATAAACAGGTTGCGCACTGAAGCTTTCTTT. Translating it yields CASSINRLRTEAFF.

The chain carries TRBV28 and TRBJ1-1; D is undetermined. Germline loops: CDR1 MDHEN, CDR2 SYDVKM. Trimming pared 3 bases from V and 1 base from J, leaving 9 bases between. This CDR3 has 14 residues. CDR3 sequence reads: CASSFHIRNTEAFF. CDR3 coding DNA: TGTGCCAGCAGTTTCCACATAAGGAACACTGAAGCTTTCTTT.

The chain uses TRBV5-1 and TRBJ1-1, with 8 nucleotides matching TRBD1. CDR3 length: 16 residues. Germline V CDR1 and CDR2: SGHRS, YFSETQ. After removal of 3 bases from V and 5 bases from J, the junction contained 12 bases not matched to a gene. CDR3 nucleotides: TGCGCCAGCAGCTCCCTTCCGGCAGGGGGCTGGACTGAAGCTTTCTTT. This encodes CASSSLPAGGWTEAFF. Complete variable domain (other parts from reference TRBV5-1 and TRBJ1-1): KAGVTQTPRYLIKTRGQQVTLSCSPISGHRSVSWYQQTPGQGLQFLFEYFSETQRNKGNFPGRFSGRQFSNSRSEMNVSTLELGDSALYLCASSSLPAGGWTEAFFGQGTRLTVV.

The V call is TRBV19, the J call TRBJ1-2; D not certain. Trimming left V 3 bases short and J 3 bases short, with 5 bases between. The CDR3 has 12 amino acids. Germline values: CDR1 LNHDA, CDR2 SQIVND (reference sequence). The CDR3 DNA reads as TGTGCCAGTAGTATGCGGGACTATGGCTACACCTTC. Its translation: CASSMRDYGYTF.

V usage is TRBV19 and J usage is TRBJ2-5, with a weak D call TRBD1 (6 bases). V dropped 6 bases and J dropped 5 bases, with 13 bases sitting between them. The CDR3 totals 13 residues. The germline V gene encodes CDR1 LNHDA and CDR2 SQIVND (reference sequence). The CDR3 DNA reads TGTGCCAGTAGAACAGGCCAGGGGGAGACCCAGTACTTC. It encodes CASRTGQGETQYF.

V and J are TRBV28 and TRBJ1-1; TRBD1 agrees at 9 bases. CDR1 and CDR2 (germline): MDHEN, SYDVKM. V gave up 6 bases and J gave up 5 bases; unmatched junction bases: 7. This CDR3 has 14 residues. CDR3 sequence (DNA): TGTGCCAGCAGGGGGACAGGGCCATCTACTGAAGCTTTCTTT. Translated, it gives CASRGTGPSTEAFF.

This rearrangement joins TRBV13 to TRBJ2-1; D unresolved. The ends were cut back, 3 bases at V and 0 bases at J, with 12 bases in the middle. This CDR3 region has 16 residues. Per the germline V gene, CDR1 is PRHDT and CDR2 is FYEKMQ (reference sequence). CDR3 in amino acids: CASSFRLRSSYNEQFF. In DNA form, the CDR3 reads TGTGCCAGCAGCTTCAGACTGCGGTCCTCCTACAATGAGCAGTTCTTC.

This clone was counted a few times. The CDR3 reads CASSPAGLGNNQPQHF. CDR3 nucleotide sequence: TGCGCCAGCAGTCCTGCCGGGTTAGGTAACAATCAGCCCCAGCATTTT. The chain is built from TRBV10-2 and TRBJ1-5; D not certain. CDR1 and CDR2 from the germline V gene are WSHSY and SAAADI. The ends were cut back, 5 bases at V and 3 bases at J, with 17 bases in the middle. The CDR3 has 16 residues.

This chain joins TRBV5-6 and TRBJ1-2; D is undetermined. Germline V gives CDR1 SGHDT, CDR2 YYEEEE. Trimming stripped 0 bases from V and 1 base from J, with 10 bases between. The CDR3 extends over 15 amino acids. As DNA, the CDR3 is TGTGCCAGCAGCTTGGAGGCATACTATAACTATGGCTACACCTTC. Translated, it gives CASSLEAYYNYGYTF.

V is TRBV5-5 and J is TRBJ2-7, with D perhaps matching TRBD2 (6 bases). The CDR3 totals 13 residues. Trimming left V 6 bases short and J 3 bases short, with 13 bases between. Germline V lookup: CDR1 SGHKS, CDR2 YYEKEE (reference sequence). CDR3 nucleotides: TGTGCCAGCATCCGCACGGAGGGCTACGAGCAGTACTTC. Its protein is CASIRTEGYEQYF.

The genes are TRBV6-5 and TRBJ2-7, with TRBD2 matching over 8 bases. From germline, CDR1 is MNHEY and CDR2 SVGAGI. Trimming at V came to 4 bases and at J to 6 bases, leaving 8 bases not matched to a gene. This CDR3 region has 14 residues. CDR3 amino acids: CASSFRRTSLEQYF. For the CDR3, the DNA is TGTGCCAGCAGTTTCCGGAGGACTAGCCTCGAGCAGTACTTC.

The chain is built from TRBV2 and TRBJ1-1; the D is unclear. Germline V gene lookup returns CDR1 SNHLY and CDR2 FYNNEI. The CDR3 sequence is 13 residues long. Deletions cut 3 bases from V and 1 base from J, with 6 bases between. The chain's CDR3 is CASSDSTNTEAFF. In DNA, the CDR3 is TGTGCCAGCAGTGATTCTACGAACACTGAAGCTTTCTTT.

V is TRBV28 and J is TRBJ2-2; no definite D call. Germline V CDR1 and CDR2: MDHEN, SYDVKM. With 2 bases removed from V and 0 bases from J, the gap between germline ends came to 10 bases. The CDR3 loop spans 16 amino acids. CDR3 sequence: CASSLIRSTNTGELFF. CDR3 sequence (DNA): TGTGCCAGCAGTTTAATTCGGTCGACGAACACCGGGGAGCTGTTTTTT.